This note documents a single TCR beta chain sequence. A much larger clonotype is one base distant, so this may be a read error. TCRdb re-called the reads through MiXCR, storing one row per CDR3 protein. The top ten hold less than 8.5% of the sample, which has under 300,000 distinct CDR3 sequences, more than 25% seen once. This entry belongs to a study of kidney transplant recipient with SARS-CoV-2 infection. The TCR was taken from a young adult male patient who had COVID-19 and was a kidney transplant recipient. Some T cells may be provided by the graft donor. Sequenced material: a blood sample, taken at baseline and on day 111 from a kidney transplant recipient.

CDR3 nucleotides: TGCGCCAGCAGCCAAGAGATAGGGAATAAATACGAGCAGCACTTC. Its translation: CASSQEIGNKYEQHF. V is TRBV4-1 and J is TRBJ2-5; D unclear. Germline assignment: CDR1 MGHRA and CDR2 YSYEKL. The CDR3 consists of 15 residues.